This T cell receptor beta chain stems from a study of Tregs in tolerant kidney transplant recipients. Clones were sequenced by immunoSEQ multiplex PCR, and TCRdb holds only the in-frame ones, with some missing. The profile covers tens of thousands of clones, with about 92% appearing a single time and 4.7% taken by the ten largest. Unmatched junction bases numbered 11, after V lost 10 bases and J lost 2 bases. The CDR3 extends over 16 amino acids. Germline V gene lookup returns CDR1 LNHDA and CDR2 SQIVND (reference sequence). CD4+CD25+CD127- Tregs, CD4+CD25- non-Tregs, CD4 and CD8 cells were sorted. Whole-study findings and limits: Activated donor B cell expansion appeared to reveal the most relevant donor-specific TCRbeta repertoire. No direct test of biological reproducibility was done here. Validation in larger populations is needed because few patients were studied.

As to this clone: What it binds is unknown.

The chain links TRBV19 to TRBJ1-5, with 10 bases fitting TRBD1. This receptor was identified in a human donor in good health. What was sequenced was CD8+ T cells from blood. The CDR3 is CATTPRQGARNQPQHF. CDR3 nucleotide sequence: TGTGCCACCACTCCGCGACAGGGGGCGCGCAATCAGCCCCAGCATTTT. Together with reference TRBV19 and TRBJ1-5, the CDR3 gives the full variable domain: DGGITQSPKYLFRKEGQNVTLSCEQNLNHDAMYWYRQDPGQGLRLIYYSQIVNDFQKGDIAEGYSVSREKKESFPLTVTSAQKNPTAFYLCATTPRQGARNQPQHFGDGTRLSIL.